The clone carrying this TCR beta chain was seen at least ten times. No antigen is known for it. From the germline J gene comes the end of the CDR3, since the read stops 3 residues before it. Produced via immunoSEQ multiplex PCR; TCRdb's table is partial and in-frame only. Altogether around 50,000 clones were found in the sample, and no singletons occur. These data come from a study of T cell clonality in common variable immunodeficiency. This CDR3 region has 18 residues. The V and J ends lost 4 bases and 5 bases, in that order; junction bases with no gene match: 12. CDR1 and CDR2 (germline): DFQATT, SNEGSKA (reference sequence). Study observations and caveats: Patient heterogeneity in the CVID cohort limited correlations between repertoire features and clinical complications. Fewer TCRbeta clones were shared among CVID subjects than controls.

Sequencing input: peripheral blood mononuclear cells. The V call is TRBV20-1, the J call TRBJ2-3; 16 nucleotides align to TRBD2. The clonotype originates from a person aged 18-70 years in good health. Partial CDR3 DNA: TGCAGTGCTATTGGTGGGGGACTAGCGGGGGGGCCTAAAGATACG. It encodes CSAIGGGLAGGPKDT. The full CDR3 sequence reads CSAIGGGLAGGPKDTQYF.